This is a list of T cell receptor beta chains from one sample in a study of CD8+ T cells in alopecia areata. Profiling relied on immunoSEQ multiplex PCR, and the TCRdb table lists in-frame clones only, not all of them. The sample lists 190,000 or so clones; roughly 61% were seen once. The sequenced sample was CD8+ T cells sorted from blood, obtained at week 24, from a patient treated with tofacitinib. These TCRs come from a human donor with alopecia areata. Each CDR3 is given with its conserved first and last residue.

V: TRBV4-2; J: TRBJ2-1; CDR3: CASSQDRGEDEQFF
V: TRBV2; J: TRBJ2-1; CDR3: CASSTGTHDNEQFF
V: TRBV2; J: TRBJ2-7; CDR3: CASSESWEQYF
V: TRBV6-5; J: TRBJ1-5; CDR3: CASRPQGALQPQHF
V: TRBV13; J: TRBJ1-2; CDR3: CASSPRTGENYGYTF
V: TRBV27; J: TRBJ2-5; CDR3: CASKAGSNPRETQYF
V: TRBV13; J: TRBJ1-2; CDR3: CASSLGSRANYGYTF
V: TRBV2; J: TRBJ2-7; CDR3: CASSEGVYEQYF
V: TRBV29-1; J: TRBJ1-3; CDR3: CSARRISGNTIYF
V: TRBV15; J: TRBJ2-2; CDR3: CATSRDRPNTGELFF
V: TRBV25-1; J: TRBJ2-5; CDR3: CASSELWDQETQYF
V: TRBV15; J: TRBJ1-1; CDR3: CATSTAAGGEAFF
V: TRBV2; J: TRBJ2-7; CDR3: CASSEVSYEQYF
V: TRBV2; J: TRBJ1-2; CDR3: CASSEGTANYGYTF
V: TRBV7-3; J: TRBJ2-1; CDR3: CASSSGLNEQFF
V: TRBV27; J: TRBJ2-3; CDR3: CASSSSGGATDTQYF
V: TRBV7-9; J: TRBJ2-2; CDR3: CASSPKTGELFF
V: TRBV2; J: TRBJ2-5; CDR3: CASSELDSVKTQYF
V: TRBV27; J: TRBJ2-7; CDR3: CASMGAGASFDEQYF
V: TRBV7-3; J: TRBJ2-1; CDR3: CASSLAGSGNEQFF
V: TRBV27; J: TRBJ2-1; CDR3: CASSLLTGEQFF